The 28 T cell receptor beta chains below come from one sample, sequenced in a study of T cell changes during pregnancy in multiple sclerosis. Using immunoSEQ multiplex PCR, the repertoire was profiled, and TCRdb retains in-frame clones only, with some absent. The sample yields tens of thousands of clones, about 89% seen once. This sample comprised CD4+ T cells from peripheral blood mononuclear cells, obtained in the first trimester of pregnancy. These receptors originate from a female donor with multiple sclerosis, enrolled in a pregnancy study.

The chain is built from TRBV4-3 and TRBJ2-2, with D perhaps matching TRBD2 (5 bases). CDR1 and CDR2 (germline): LGHNA, YSLEER. The CDR3 length is 16 residues. V shed 1 base and J shed 6 bases, with 15 bases lying between them. CDR3 nucleotides: TGCGCCAGCAGCCAAGTACCCTCGGGAAGTCCCGGGGAGCTGTTTTTT. Translating gives CASSQVPSGSPGELFF.

J is TRBJ2-5 and V is TRBV9, with D tentatively TRBD1 (5 bases). V dropped 3 bases and J dropped 5 bases, with 17 bases sitting between them. The germline CDR1 and CDR2 sequences are SGDLS and YYNGEE. The CDR3 runs 15 residues. The CDR3: CASSGMQRKGETQYF. The CDR3 DNA is TGTGCCAGCAGCGGGATGCAAAGGAAGGGGGAGACCCAGTACTTC.

V is TRBV5-6 and J is TRBJ2-3; 13 nucleotides agree with TRBD2. Trimming took 2 bases from V and 2 from J; bases not matched to a gene: 5. The CDR3 consists of 17 residues. Germline CDR1 is SGHDT and CDR2 is YYEEEE. CDR3 bases: TGTGCCAGCAGCTTCGGACTAGCGGGGGCCCCCACAGATACGCAGTATTTT. Protein: CASSFGLAGAPTDTQYF.

This chain uses TRBV7-2 with TRBJ2-1, with TRBD2 matching 15 bases. J was trimmed by 8 bases and V by 5 bases; bases with no gene match: 7. The germline gives CDR1 SGHTA, CDR2 FQGNSA. This CDR3 contains 16 residues. CDR3 amino acids: CASSMGLAGGGDEQFF. CDR3 nucleotide sequence: TGTGCCAGCAGCATGGGACTAGCGGGGGGAGGTGATGAGCAGTTCTTC.

V gene TRBV9 combines with J gene TRBJ1-1, with TRBD1 identical over 7 bases. This CDR3 contains 14 residues. With V trimmed by 4 bases and J by 1 base, 4 bases remained unmatched. Germline CDR1 is SGDLS and CDR2 is YYNGEE. In DNA form, the CDR3 reads TGTGCCAGCAGCCCGGGACAGTCGAACACTGAAGCTTTCTTT. Translated, it gives CASSPGQSNTEAFF.

The rearrangement uses TRBV30 and TRBJ1-2; unclear D gene. In germline, CDR1 is GTSNPN, CDR2 SVGIG (reference sequence). V was shortened by 2 bases and J by 9 bases, with 10 bases between the two germline ends. This CDR3 contains 11 residues. The CDR3 DNA follows: TGTGCCTGGAGTATGGGAGCAAGCTACACCTTC. Translation: CAWSMGASYTF. Full variable domain (rest looked up from reference TRBV30 and TRBJ1-2): SQTIHQWPATLVQPVGSPLSLECTVEGTSNPNLYWYRQAAGRGLQLLFYSVGIGQISSEVPQNLSASRPQDRQFILSSKKLLLSDSGFYLCAWSMGASYTFGSGTRLTVV.

This clone appeared a single time. The chain combines TRBV27 with TRBJ2-5; 11 nucleotides line up with TRBD2. CDR3 length: 17 residues. V dropped 2 bases and J dropped 1; count of bases not matched to a gene: 6. CDR1 and CDR2 from the germline V gene are MNHEY and SMNVEV (reference sequence). The CDR3 region has the DNA TGTGCCAGCAGTTTAGGAACTAGCGGGGGACCCCAAGAGACCCAGTACTTC. This sequence encodes CASSLGTSGGPQETQYF.

The V call is TRBV9, the J call TRBJ2-2; D may be TRBD2 (6 bases). The CDR3 contains 12 residues. Germline CDR1 SGDLS, CDR2 YYNGEE. V was clipped by 9 bases and J by 5 bases, with 11 bases between them. The chain's CDR3 is CAIPAGTGELFF. In nucleotides, the CDR3 is TGTGCCATCCCGGCGGGAACCGGGGAGCTGTTTTTT.

This clone came up once. CDR3 in DNA: TGTGCCAGCTCCCTGGGGCCGAGTGAAGCTTTCTTT. This translates into CASSLGPSEAFF. This chain connects TRBV19 to TRBJ1-1; the D gene is possibly TRBD1 (5 bases). V dropped 9 bases and J dropped 7 bases, with 15 bases sitting between them. Germline CDR1 and CDR2: LNHDA and SQIVND (reference sequence). There are 12 residues in the CDR3.

CDR3 coding DNA: TGTGCCTGGAGTGCGCCCAAGAGGGGGATCTATGGCTACACCTTC. Translating it yields CAWSAPKRGIYGYTF. The chain links TRBV30 to TRBJ1-2, with D perhaps TRBD1 (6 bases). The germline V and J ends were trimmed by 1 base and 4 bases, with 16 bases remaining between them. Germline-derived CDR1 and CDR2 are GTSNPN and SVGIG (reference sequence). The CDR3 consists of 15 residues.

This chain uses TRBV5-4 with TRBJ2-5, with unresolved D. V lost 2 bases and J 1 base, leaving 12 bases between the germline ends. Germline V gene lookup returns CDR1 SGHNT and CDR2 YYREEE (reference sequence). The CDR3 covers 15 residues. The CDR3 nucleotides are TGTGCCAGCAGCTTTAGAGGCTTACTCCAAGAGACCCAGTACTTC. This sequence encodes CASSFRGLLQETQYF.

This sequence joins TRBV7-2 and TRBJ2-7; tentatively, D is TRBD2 (6 bases). There are 12 residues in the CDR3. CDR1 and CDR2 from the germline V gene are SGHTA and FQGNSA. V was cut by 5 bases and J by 2 bases, with 7 bases left in between. The CDR3 is CASSRTTYEQYF. Written as DNA, the CDR3 is TGTGCCAGCAGCCGGACTACCTACGAGCAGTACTTC.

V is TRBV4-2 and J is TRBJ2-3; 10 nucleotides match TRBD2. The V segment lost 1 base and the J segment 2 bases; nucleotides outside the gene matches: 6. The germline CDR1 and CDR2 sequences are LGHNA and YNFKEQ. There are 17 residues in the CDR3. Here the CDR3 DNA reads TGTGCCAGCAGCCAAGGAACCAGCGGGGGGGTCACAGATACGCAGTATTTT. Protein: CASSQGTSGGVTDTQYF.

The chain is built from TRBV5-4 and TRBJ2-3; 10 positions agree with TRBD2. V gave up 1 base and J gave up 0 bases; unmatched junction bases: 5. Germline lookup yields CDR1 SGHNT and CDR2 YYREEE (reference sequence). This CDR3 contains 17 residues. The CDR3 DNA reads as TGTGCCAGCAGCTTGCACCGGACTAGCGGAAGCACAGATACGCAGTATTTT. Translation gives CASSLHRTSGSTDTQYF.

The chain links TRBV29-1 to TRBJ2-1; 10 bases fit TRBD2. The CDR3 runs 14 residues. CDR1 SQVTM and CDR2 ANQGSEA come from the germline V gene. V trimming: 7 bases; J trimming: 8 bases; junction bases outside the gene matches: 11. The CDR3 DNA follows: TGCAGCGCTCAAGTAGCGGGGGGCCCCCATGAGCAGTTCTTC. This sequence encodes CSAQVAGGPHEQFF.

The chain combines TRBV27 with TRBJ1-3, with TRBD1 matching over 10 bases. This CDR3 is 16 amino acids long. V shed 3 bases and J 7 bases; nucleotides not matched to a gene: 9. Germline V gives CDR1 MNHEY, CDR2 SMNVEV (reference sequence). The DNA of the CDR3 is TGTGCCAGCAGTTTTGCGGGGCCGGGACAGGGGAACACCATATATTTT. Amino acid sequence: CASSFAGPGQGNTIYF.

V is TRBV29-1 and J is TRBJ1-1, with D perhaps matching TRBD1 (6 bases). Trimming removed 6 bases at V and 1 base at J, with 12 bases between. The germline V gene encodes CDR1 SQVTM and CDR2 ANQGSEA. The CDR3 is 13 residues long. The CDR3 coding sequence is TGCAGCGTCCTGGGGGCGGGGAACACTGAAGCTTTCTTT. Encoded protein: CSVLGAGNTEAFF.

J is TRBJ2-2 and V is TRBV9; the D gene is possibly TRBD1 (5 bases). The CDR3 extends over 14 amino acids. Trimming removed 0 bases from V and 7 bases from J, with 10 bases in between. CDR1 is SGDLS and CDR2 is YYNGEE in the germline V gene. The CDR3 loop is CASSVGQTHGELFF. DNA of the CDR3: TGTGCCAGCAGCGTAGGACAGACCCACGGGGAGCTGTTTTTT.

This sequence joins TRBV5-4 and TRBJ2-7, with TRBD1 matching over 8 bases. The germline gives CDR1 SGHNT, CDR2 YYREEE (reference sequence). V gave up 6 bases and J gave up 2 bases; unmatched junction bases: 10. The CDR3 totals 15 residues. The CDR3 sequence is CASNSERQGPYEQYF. The CDR3 DNA reads as TGTGCCAGCAACTCTGAGAGACAGGGGCCCTACGAGCAGTACTTC.

The rearrangement links TRBV6-1 to TRBJ1-4, with 9 nucleotides matching TRBD1. Germline CDR1 MNHNS, CDR2 SASEGT. Unmatched junction bases numbered 9, after V lost 5 bases and J lost 8 bases. The CDR3 is 15 residues long. CDR3 in DNA: TGTGCCAGCAGTTCACCGGGACAGGGTAGAGAAAAACTGTTTTTT. Protein sequence: CASSSPGQGREKLFF.

This chain uses TRBV29-1 with TRBJ1-3; perhaps TRBD1 as D (6 bases). Trimming took off 3 bases at V and 4 bases at J, with 13 bases between the two ends. Germline CDR1 reads SQVTM; CDR2 reads ANQGSEA. The CDR3 has 14 amino acids. The CDR3 DNA reads TGCAGCGTTGACGTGACAGGTCTCGGAAACACCATATATTTT. Translated, it gives CSVDVTGLGNTIYF.

The chain combines TRBV19 with TRBJ2-2, with D possibly TRBD2 on 5 matching bases. The CDR3 runs 15 residues. Germline CDR1 is LNHDA and CDR2 is SQIVND (reference sequence). Trimming stripped 3 bases from V and 5 bases from J, with 13 bases between. CDR3 nucleotide sequence: TGTGCCAGTAGTATCTCGGGGTTGGGAACCGGGGAGCTGTTTTTT. Translated: CASSISGLGTGELFF.

J is TRBJ1-1 and V is TRBV18; the D gene is possibly TRBD1 (5 bases). The CDR3 runs 16 residues. V lost 6 bases to trimming and J lost 0 bases, with 17 bases between them. Germline V lookup: CDR1 KGHSH, CDR2 LQKENI. The CDR3 DNA reads TGTGCCAGCTCGGAGAGCCAAGGGGCCCTGAACACTGAAGCTTTCTTT. Its translation is CASSESQGALNTEAFF.

The CDR3 is CASSSLAGGPGETQYF. CDR3 sequence (DNA): TGTGCCAGCAGCTCACTAGCGGGGGGGCCTGGAGAGACCCAGTACTTC. The chain recombines TRBV7-8 with TRBJ2-5; 13 nucleotides match TRBD2. The CDR3 is 16 amino acids. After removal of 4 bases from V and 4 bases from J, the junction contained 6 bases not matched to a gene. Germline-derived CDR1 and CDR2 are SGHVS and FQNEAQ. The complete variable domain, with remaining parts taken from reference TRBV7-8 and TRBJ2-5, reads GAGVSQSPRYKVAKRGQDVALRCDPISGHVSLFWYQQALGQGPEFLTYFQNEAQLDKSGLPSDRFFAERPEGSVSTLKIQRTQQEDSAVYLCASSSLAGGPGETQYFGPGTRLLVL.

The chain recombines TRBV6-1 with TRBJ1-6; 9 nucleotides align to TRBD1. Per germline, CDR1 MNHNS and CDR2 SASEGT. CDR3 length: 12 amino acids. V shed 6 bases and J 10 bases; nucleotides not matched to a gene: 1. DNA for the CDR3: TGTGCCAGCAGGACAGGGGGGTCACCCCTCCACTTT. Its translation: CASRTGGSPLHF.

The gene calls are TRBV6-6 and TRBJ2-7; 8 bases align to TRBD1. The CDR3 has 12 amino acids. From germline, CDR1 is MNHNY and CDR2 SVGAGI (reference sequence). The J segment lost 6 bases and the V segment lost 8 bases, leaving 6 bases of the junction unmatched. The CDR3 DNA follows: TGTGCCAGCGGACAGGGTAGTATCGAGCAGTACTTC. Its protein is CASGQGSIEQYF.

This chain uses TRBV11-2 with TRBJ2-1; 10 bases are a match to TRBD2. V shed 6 bases, J shed 9 bases, and the junction held 5 bases outside the gene matches. There are 13 residues in the CDR3. Germline V gene sequence: CDR1 SGHAT, CDR2 FQNNGV. CDR3 region: CASRQLAGFEQFF. In DNA form, the CDR3 reads TGTGCCAGCAGACAACTAGCGGGGTTTGAGCAGTTCTTC.

The V gene is TRBV5-5, the J gene TRBJ1-1; 10 positions match TRBD1. The CDR3 contains 15 residues. The germline V gene encodes CDR1 SGHKS and CDR2 YYEKEE (reference sequence). V gave up 4 bases and J gave up 4 bases; unmatched junction bases: 7. CDR3 loop: CASSRGQGMTTEAFF. The CDR3 bases are TGTGCCAGCAGCAGGGGACAGGGGATGACCACTGAAGCTTTCTTT.